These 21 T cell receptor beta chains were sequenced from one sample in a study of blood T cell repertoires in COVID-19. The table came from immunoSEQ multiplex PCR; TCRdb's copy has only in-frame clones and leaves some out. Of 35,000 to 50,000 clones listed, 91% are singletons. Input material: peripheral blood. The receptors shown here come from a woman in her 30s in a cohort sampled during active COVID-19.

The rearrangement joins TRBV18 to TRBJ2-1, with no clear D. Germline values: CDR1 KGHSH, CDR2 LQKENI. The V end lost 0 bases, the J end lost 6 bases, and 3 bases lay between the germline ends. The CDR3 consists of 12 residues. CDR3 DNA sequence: TGTGCCAGCTCACCACCCCTCAATGAGCAGTTCTTC. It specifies CASSPPLNEQFF.

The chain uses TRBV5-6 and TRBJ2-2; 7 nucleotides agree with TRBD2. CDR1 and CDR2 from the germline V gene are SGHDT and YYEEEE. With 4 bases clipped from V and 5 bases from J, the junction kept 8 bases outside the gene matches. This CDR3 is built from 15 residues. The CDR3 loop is CASSKIAGNTGELFF. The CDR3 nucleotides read TGTGCCAGCAGCAAGATAGCGGGTAATACCGGGGAGCTGTTTTTT.

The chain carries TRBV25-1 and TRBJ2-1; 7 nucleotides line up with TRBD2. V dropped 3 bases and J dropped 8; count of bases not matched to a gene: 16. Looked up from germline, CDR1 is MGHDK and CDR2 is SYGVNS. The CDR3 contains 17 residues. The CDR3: CASSDPWVAGVTDEQFF. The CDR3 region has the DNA TGTGCCAGCAGTGACCCCTGGGTGGCGGGAGTTACGGATGAGCAGTTCTTC. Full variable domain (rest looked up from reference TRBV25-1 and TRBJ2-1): EADIYQTPRYLVIGTGKKITLECSQTMGHDKMYWYQQDPGMELHLIHYSYGVNSTEKGDLSSESTVSRIRTEHFPLTLESARPSHTSQYLCASSDPWVAGVTDEQFFGPGTRLTVL.

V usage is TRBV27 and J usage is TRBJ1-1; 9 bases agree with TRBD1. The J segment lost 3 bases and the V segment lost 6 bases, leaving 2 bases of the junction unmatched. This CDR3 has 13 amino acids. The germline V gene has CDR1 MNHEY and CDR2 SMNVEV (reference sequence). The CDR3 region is CASRGQGYTEAFF. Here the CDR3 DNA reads TGTGCCAGCAGGGGACAGGGCTACACTGAAGCTTTCTTT.

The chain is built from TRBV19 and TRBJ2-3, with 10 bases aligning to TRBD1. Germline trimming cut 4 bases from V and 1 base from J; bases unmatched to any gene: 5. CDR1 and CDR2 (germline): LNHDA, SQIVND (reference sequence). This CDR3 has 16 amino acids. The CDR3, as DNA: TGTGCCAGTAGTAACTCCGGGACAGGGGGCACAGATACGCAGTATTTT. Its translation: CASSNSGTGGTDTQYF.

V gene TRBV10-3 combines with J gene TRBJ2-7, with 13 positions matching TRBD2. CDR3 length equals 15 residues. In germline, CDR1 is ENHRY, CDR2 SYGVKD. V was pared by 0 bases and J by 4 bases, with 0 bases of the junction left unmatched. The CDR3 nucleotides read TGTGCCATCAGTGAGTCGGGACTAGCGGGATACGAGCAGTACTTC. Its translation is CAISESGLAGYEQYF.

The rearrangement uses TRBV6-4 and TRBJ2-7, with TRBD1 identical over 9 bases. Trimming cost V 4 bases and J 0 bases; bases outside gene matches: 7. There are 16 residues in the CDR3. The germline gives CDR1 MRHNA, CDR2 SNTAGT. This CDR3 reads CASSGGTGQSSYEQYF. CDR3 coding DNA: TGTGCCAGCAGTGGGGGGACAGGGCAGAGCTCCTACGAGCAGTACTTC.

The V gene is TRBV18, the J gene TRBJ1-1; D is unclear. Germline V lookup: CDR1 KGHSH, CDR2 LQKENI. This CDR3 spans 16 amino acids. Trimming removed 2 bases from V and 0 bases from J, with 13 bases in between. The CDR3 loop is CASSPARGSMNTEAFF. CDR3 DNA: TGTGCCAGCTCACCAGCGAGAGGAAGCATGAACACTGAAGCTTTCTTT.

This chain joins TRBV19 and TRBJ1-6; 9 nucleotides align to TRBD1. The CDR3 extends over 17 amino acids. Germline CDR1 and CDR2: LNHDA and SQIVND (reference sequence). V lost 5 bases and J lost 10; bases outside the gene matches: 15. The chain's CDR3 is CASSVSPPGTGKSPLHF. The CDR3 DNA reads TGTGCCAGTAGTGTCTCGCCCCCCGGGACAGGGAAATCACCCCTCCACTTT.

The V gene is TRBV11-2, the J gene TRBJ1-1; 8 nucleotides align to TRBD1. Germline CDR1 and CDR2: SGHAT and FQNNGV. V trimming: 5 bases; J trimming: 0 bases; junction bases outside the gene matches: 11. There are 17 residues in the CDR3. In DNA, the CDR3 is TGTGCCAGCAGCCCACGACAGGGGCCCCTTATGAACACTGAAGCTTTCTTT. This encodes CASSPRQGPLMNTEAFF. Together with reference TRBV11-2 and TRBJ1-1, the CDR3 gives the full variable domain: EAGVAQSPRYKIIEKRQSVAFWCNPISGHATLYWYQQILGQGPKLLIQFQNNGVVDDSQLPKDRFSAERLKGVDSTLKIQPAKLEDSAVYLCASSPRQGPLMNTEAFFGQGTRLTVV.

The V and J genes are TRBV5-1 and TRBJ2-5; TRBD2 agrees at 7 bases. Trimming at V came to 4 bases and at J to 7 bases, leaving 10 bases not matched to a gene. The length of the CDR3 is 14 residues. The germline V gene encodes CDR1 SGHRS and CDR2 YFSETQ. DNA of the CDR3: TGCGCCAGCAGCCCCGCTAGCGGTGGCGGGACCCAGTACTTC. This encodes CASSPASGGGTQYF. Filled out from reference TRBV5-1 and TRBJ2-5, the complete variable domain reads KAGVTQTPRYLIKTRGQQVTLSCSPISGHRSVSWYQQTPGQGLQFLFEYFSETQRNKGNFPGRFSGRQFSNSRSEMNVSTLELGDSALYLCASSPASGGGTQYFGPGTRLLVL.

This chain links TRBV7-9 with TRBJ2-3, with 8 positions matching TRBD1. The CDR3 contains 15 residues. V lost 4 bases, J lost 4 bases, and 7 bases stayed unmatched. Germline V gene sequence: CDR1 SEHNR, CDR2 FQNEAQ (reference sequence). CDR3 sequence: CASSSGQGVSDTQYF. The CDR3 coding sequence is TGTGCCAGCAGCTCTGGACAGGGTGTGTCAGATACGCAGTATTTT.

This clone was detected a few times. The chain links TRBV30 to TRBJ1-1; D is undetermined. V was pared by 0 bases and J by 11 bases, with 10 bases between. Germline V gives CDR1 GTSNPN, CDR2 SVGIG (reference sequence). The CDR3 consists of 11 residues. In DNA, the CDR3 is TGTGCCTGGAGTGTACAGTCCGAGGCTTTCTTT. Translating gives CAWSVQSEAFF.

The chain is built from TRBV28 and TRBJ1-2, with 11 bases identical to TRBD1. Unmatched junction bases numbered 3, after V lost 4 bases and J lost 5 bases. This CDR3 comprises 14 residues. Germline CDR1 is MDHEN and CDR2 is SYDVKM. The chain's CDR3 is CASSSRDRGYGYTF. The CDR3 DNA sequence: TGTGCCAGCAGTTCAAGGGACAGGGGGTATGGCTACACCTTC.

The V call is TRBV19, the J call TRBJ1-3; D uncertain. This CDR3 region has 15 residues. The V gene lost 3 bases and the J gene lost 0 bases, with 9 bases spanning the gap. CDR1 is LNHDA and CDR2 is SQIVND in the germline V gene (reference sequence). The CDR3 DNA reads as TGTGCCAGTAGTATTTGGGAGAGCTCTGGAAACACCATATATTTT. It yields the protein CASSIWESSGNTIYF.

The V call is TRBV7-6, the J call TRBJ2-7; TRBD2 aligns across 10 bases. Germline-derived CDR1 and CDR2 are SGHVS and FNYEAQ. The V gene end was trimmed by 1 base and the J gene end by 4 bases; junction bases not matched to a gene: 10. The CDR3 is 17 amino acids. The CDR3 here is CASSLGVSGRKVYEQYF. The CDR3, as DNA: TGTGCCAGCAGCTTAGGGGTTAGCGGGAGGAAAGTTTACGAGCAGTACTTC.

The CDR3 DNA sequence: TGTGCCACCAGTCCCCGGAGGTCCGGTTCAGATACGCAGTATTTT. As protein: CATSPRRSGSDTQYF. This chain uses TRBV24-1 with TRBJ2-3; D possibly corresponds to TRBD2 (5 bases). CDR1 and CDR2 (germline): KGHDR, SFDVKD. V lost 6 bases and J 4 bases, leaving 16 bases between the germline ends. The CDR3 is made up of 15 amino acids.

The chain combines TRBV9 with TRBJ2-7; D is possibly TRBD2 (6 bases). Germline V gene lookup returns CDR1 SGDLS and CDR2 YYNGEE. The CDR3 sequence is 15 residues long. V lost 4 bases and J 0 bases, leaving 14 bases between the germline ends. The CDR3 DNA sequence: TGTGCCAGCAGCTTCTCGGGGACTTCCTCCTACGAGCAGTACTTC. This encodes CASSFSGTSSYEQYF.

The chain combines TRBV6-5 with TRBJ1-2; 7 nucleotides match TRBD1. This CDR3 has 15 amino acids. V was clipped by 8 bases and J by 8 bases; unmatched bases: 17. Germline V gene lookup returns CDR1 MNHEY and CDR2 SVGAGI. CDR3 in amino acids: CASGTPDREGLGYTF. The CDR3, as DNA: TGTGCCAGCGGCACCCCCGACAGGGAAGGGCTAGGCTACACCTTC.

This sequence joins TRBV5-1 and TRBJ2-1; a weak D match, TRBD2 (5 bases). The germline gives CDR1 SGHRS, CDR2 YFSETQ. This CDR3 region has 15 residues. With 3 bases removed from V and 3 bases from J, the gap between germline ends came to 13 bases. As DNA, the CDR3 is TGCGCCAGCAGCTCTGGGAGAGTAAACTACAATGAGCAGTTCTTC. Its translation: CASSSGRVNYNEQFF.

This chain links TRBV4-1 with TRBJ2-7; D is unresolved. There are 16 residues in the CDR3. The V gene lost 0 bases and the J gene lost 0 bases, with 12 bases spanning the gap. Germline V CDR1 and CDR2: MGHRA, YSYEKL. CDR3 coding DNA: TGCGCCAGCAGCCAAGATCCGAGACTCCTCTCCTACGAGCAGTACTTC. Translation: CASSQDPRLLSYEQYF.